The rows below give T cell receptor beta chains drawn from one sample of a study of cytomegalovirus exposure and HLA in healthy donors. Generated by immunoSEQ multiplex PCR, the TCRdb table keeps only in-frame clones and is missing some. The sample includes 95,000 to 110,000 clones, 79% of them seen just once. Sequencing used PBMCs. The receptor set was obtained from a man aged 50 or older in good health and CMV-seropositive. Both conserved end residues are part of each CDR3. The D gene is left open where the match is weak. Clone size is not always given. Where it is, it says once, few, many or a class for expanded clones.

j_call v_call d_call cdr3_length clone_size cdr3_nt cdr3_aa
TRBJ2-7 TRBV4-1 TRBD1 16 few TGCGCCAGCAGCCAAGACACAGGGGCGTTTGCCTACGAGCAGTACTTC CASSQDTGAFAYEQYF
TRBJ1-2 TRBV7-3 TRBD1 15 NA TGTGCCAGCAGCTTAACCGGGCAGGGGGAGGTTGGCTACACCTTC CASSLTGQGEVGYTF
TRBJ1-5 TRBV19 NA 14 NA TGTGCCAGTAGTACGGGACTCAGCAATCAGCCCCAGCATTTT CASSTGLSNQPQHF
TRBJ2-5 TRBV19 NA 12 NA TGTGCCAGTAGCCGATCCACGGGGACCCAGTACTTC CASSRSTGTQYF
TRBJ2-3 TRBV15 TRBD2 17 NA TGTGCCACCAGCAGAGATCTCAGCGGGAGGGGCACAGATACGCAGTATTTT CATSRDLSGRGTDTQYF
TRBJ2-1 TRBV19 TRBD2 15 NA TGTGCCAGTACCCCAGGACTAGCGGGTATCCAAGAGCAGTTCTTC CASTPGLAGIQEQFF
TRBJ2-3 TRBV7-9 NA 12 NA TGTTCCAGCAGCAGGGGTCCAGATACGCAGTATTTT CSSSRGPDTQYF
TRBJ2-7 TRBV5-1 TRBD1 15 few TGCGCCAGCAGCAACCGACAGGGGTTGGGATACGAGCAGTACTTC CASSNRQGLGYEQYF
TRBJ2-5 TRBV18 NA 14 NA TGTGCCAGCTCACCACCACCCGAAGGGGGGACCCAGTACTTC CASSPPPEGGTQYF
TRBJ2-7 TRBV6-1 NA 15 NA TGTGCCAGCAGGATCTTTAGCGGAGTAAACTACGAGCAGTACTTC CASRIFSGVNYEQYF
TRBJ2-7 TRBV5-5 TRBD1 15 few TGTGCCAGCAGCCGGACAGGGGGCAGAGATTACGAGCAGTACTTC CASSRTGGRDYEQYF
TRBJ1-3 TRBV6-5 TRBD1 15 NA TGTGCCAGCAGTTACTCGAGGGACAGGGGAAACACCATATATTTT CASSYSRDRGNTIYF